This TCR beta chain came from a study of blood T cell repertoires in COVID-19. Generated by immunoSEQ multiplex PCR, the TCRdb table keeps only in-frame clones and is missing some. Of about 260,000 clones listed, 70% to 90% are singletons. V lost 2 bases, J lost 6 bases, and 16 bases lay in between. The germline gives CDR1 LGHDT, CDR2 YNNKEL (reference sequence). The length of the CDR3 is 15 residues. This TCR was sampled from a human donor in a cohort sampled during active COVID-19. Sequencing was performed on peripheral blood. The genes are TRBV3-1 (or the pseudogene TRBV3-2) and TRBJ1-2, with TRBD1 as a possible D gene (6 bases). DNA of the CDR3: TGTGCCAGCAGCCAACCGGCGATTACAGGGAATGGCTACACCTTC. It specifies CASSQPAITGNGYTF.